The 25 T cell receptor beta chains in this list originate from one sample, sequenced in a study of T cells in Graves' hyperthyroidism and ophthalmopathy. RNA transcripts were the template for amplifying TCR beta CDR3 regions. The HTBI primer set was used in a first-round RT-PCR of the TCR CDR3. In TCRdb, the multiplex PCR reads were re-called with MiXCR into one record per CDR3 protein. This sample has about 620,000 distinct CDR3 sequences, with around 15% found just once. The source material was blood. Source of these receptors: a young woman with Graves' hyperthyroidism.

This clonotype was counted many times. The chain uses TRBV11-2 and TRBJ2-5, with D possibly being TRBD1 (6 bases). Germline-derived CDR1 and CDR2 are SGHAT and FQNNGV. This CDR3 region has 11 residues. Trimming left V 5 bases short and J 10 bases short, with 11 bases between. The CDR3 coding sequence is TGTGCCAGCAGCATACAGGGAGACCAGTACTTC. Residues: CASSIQGDQYF. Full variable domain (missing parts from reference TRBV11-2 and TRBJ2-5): EAGVAQSPRYKIIEKRQSVAFWCNPISGHATLYWYQQILGQGPKLLIQFQNNGVVDDSQLPKDRFSAERLKGVDSTLKIQPAKLEDSAVYLCASSIQGDQYFGPGTRLLVL.

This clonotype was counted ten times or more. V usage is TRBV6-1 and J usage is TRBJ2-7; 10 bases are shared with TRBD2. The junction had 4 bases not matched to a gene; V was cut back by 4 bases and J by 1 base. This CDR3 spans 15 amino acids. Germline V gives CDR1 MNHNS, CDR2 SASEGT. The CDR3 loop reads CASSALAGESYEQYF. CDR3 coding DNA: TGTGCCAGCAGTGCTCTAGCGGGAGAGTCCTACGAGCAGTACTTC.

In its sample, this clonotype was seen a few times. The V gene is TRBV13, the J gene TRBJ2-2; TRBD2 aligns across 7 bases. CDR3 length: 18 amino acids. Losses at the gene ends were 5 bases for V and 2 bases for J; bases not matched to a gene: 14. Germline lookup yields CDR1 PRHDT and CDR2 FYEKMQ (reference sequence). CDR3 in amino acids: CASSAQLWGEGNTGELFF. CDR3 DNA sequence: TGTGCCAGCAGCGCCCAACTCTGGGGGGAGGGAAACACCGGGGAGCTGTTTTTT.

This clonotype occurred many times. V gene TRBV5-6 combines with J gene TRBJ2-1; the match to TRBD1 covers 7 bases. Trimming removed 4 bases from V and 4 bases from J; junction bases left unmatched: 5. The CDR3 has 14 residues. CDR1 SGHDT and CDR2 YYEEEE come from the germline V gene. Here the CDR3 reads CASSLGQYYNEQFF. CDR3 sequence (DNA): TGTGCCAGCAGCCTGGGACAGTATTACAATGAGCAGTTCTTC.

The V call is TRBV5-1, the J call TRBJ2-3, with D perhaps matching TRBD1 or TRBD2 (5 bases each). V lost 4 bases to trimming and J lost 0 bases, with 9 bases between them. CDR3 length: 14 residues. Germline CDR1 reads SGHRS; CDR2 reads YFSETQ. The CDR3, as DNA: TGCGCCAGCAGCGCCCGGGACAGCACAGATACGCAGTATTTT. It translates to CASSARDSTDTQYF. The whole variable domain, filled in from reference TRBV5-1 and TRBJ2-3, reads KAGVTQTPRYLIKTRGQQVTLSCSPISGHRSVSWYQQTPGQGLQFLFEYFSETQRNKGNFPGRFSGRQFSNSRSEMNVSTLELGDSALYLCASSARDSTDTQYFGPGTRLTVL.

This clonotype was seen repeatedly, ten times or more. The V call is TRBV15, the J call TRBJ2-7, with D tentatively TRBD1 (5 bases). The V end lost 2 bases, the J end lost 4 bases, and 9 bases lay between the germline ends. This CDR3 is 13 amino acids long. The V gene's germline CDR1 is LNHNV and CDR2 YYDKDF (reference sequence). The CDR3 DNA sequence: TGTGCCACCAGCAGATCCTACAGGTACGAGCAGTACTTC. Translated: CATSRSYRYEQYF.

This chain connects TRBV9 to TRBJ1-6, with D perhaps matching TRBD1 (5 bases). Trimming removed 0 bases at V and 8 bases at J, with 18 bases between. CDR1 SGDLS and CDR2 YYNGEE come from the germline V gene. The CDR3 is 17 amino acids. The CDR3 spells CASSVGGFGREHSPLHF. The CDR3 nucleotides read TGTGCCAGCAGCGTAGGGGGCTTCGGCAGGGAGCATTCACCCCTCCACTTT.

This CDR3 is CASSYPQGRSPLHF. The CDR3 DNA is TGTGCCAGCAGTTATCCGCAGGGTCGCTCACCCCTCCACTTT. The rearrangement uses TRBV6-1 and TRBJ1-6; TRBD1 is a possible D gene (5 bases). V lost 5 bases to trimming and J lost 10 bases, with 15 bases between them. There are 14 residues in the CDR3. CDR1 and CDR2 (germline): MNHNS, SASEGT.

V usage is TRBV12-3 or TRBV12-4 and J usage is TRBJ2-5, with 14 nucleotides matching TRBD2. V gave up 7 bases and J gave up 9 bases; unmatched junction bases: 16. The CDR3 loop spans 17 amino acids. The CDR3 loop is CASMGTRGLAGDQAQYF. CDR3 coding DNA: TGTGCCAGCATGGGGACCAGGGGACTAGCGGGAGATCAGGCCCAGTACTTC.

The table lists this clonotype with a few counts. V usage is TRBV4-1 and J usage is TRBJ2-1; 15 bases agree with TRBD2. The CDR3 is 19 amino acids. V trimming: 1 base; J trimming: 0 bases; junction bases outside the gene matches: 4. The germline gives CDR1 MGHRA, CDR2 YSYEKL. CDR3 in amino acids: CASSQVGLAGGLSYNEQFF. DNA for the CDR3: TGCGCCAGCAGCCAAGTGGGACTAGCGGGAGGTCTCTCCTACAATGAGCAGTTCTTC.

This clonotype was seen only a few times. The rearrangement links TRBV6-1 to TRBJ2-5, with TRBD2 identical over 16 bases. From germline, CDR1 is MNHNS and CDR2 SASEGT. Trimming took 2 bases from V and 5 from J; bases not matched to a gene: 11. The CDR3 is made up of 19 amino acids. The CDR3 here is CASSEFLGTSGRAGETQYF. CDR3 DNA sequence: TGTGCCAGCAGTGAATTTCTCGGGACTAGCGGGAGGGCAGGGGAGACCCAGTACTTC.

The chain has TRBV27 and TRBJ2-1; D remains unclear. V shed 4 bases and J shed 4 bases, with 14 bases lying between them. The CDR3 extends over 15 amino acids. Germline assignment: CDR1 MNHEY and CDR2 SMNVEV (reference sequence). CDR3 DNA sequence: TGTGCCAGCAGTTCCCTAGTATATGGGTACAATGAGCAGTTCTTC. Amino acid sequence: CASSSLVYGYNEQFF.

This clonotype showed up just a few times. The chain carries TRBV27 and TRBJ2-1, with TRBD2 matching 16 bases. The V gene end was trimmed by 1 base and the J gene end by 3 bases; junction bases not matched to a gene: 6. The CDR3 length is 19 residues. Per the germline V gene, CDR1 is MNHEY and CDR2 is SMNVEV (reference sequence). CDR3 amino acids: CASSLWGTSGRAFYNEQFF. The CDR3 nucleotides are TGTGCCAGCAGTTTATGGGGGACTAGCGGGAGGGCCTTCTACAATGAGCAGTTCTTC.

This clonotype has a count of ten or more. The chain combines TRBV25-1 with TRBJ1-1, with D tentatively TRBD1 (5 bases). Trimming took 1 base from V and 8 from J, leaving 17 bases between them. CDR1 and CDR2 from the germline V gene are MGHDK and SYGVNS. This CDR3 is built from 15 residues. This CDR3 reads CASSESGRSTLEAFF. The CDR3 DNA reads TGTGCCAGCAGTGAATCGGGACGGTCCACACTCGAAGCTTTCTTT. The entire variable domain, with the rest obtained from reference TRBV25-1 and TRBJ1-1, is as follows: EADIYQTPRYLVIGTGKKITLECSQTMGHDKMYWYQQDPGMELHLIHYSYGVNSTEKGDLSSESTVSRIRTEHFPLTLESARPSHTSQYLCASSESGRSTLEAFFGQGTRLTVV.

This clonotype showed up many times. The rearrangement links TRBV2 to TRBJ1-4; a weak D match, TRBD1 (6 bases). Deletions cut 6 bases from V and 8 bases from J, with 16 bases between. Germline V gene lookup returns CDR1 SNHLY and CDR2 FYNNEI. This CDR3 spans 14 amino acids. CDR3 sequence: CASSEQGGGEKLFF. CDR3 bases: TGTGCCAGCAGCGAACAGGGCGGAGGGGAAAAACTGTTTTTT.

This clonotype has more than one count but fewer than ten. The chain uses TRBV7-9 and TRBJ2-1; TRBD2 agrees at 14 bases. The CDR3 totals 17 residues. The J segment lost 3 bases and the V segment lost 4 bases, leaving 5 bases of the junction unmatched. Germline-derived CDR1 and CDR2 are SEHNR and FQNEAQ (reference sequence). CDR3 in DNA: TGTGCCAGCAGCTCGGGACTAGCGGGAGTACACTACAATGAGCAGTTCTTC. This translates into CASSSGLAGVHYNEQFF.

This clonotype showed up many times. CDR3 nucleotide sequence: TGTGCCAGCAGTACGGGACAGGGCAATCAGCCCCAGCATTTT. This translates into CASSTGQGNQPQHF. V and J are TRBV6-1 and TRBJ1-5; TRBD1 agrees at 8 bases. V lost 5 bases to trimming and J lost 2 bases; unmatched junction nucleotides: 2. This CDR3 spans 14 amino acids. The germline V gene encodes CDR1 MNHNS and CDR2 SASEGT.

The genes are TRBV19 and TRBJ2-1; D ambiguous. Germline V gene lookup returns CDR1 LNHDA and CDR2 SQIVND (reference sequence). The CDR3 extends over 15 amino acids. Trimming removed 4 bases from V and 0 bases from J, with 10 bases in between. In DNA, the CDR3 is TGTGCCAGTAGTACCCCTGGCGGCTCCTACAATGAGCAGTTCTTC. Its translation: CASSTPGGSYNEQFF.

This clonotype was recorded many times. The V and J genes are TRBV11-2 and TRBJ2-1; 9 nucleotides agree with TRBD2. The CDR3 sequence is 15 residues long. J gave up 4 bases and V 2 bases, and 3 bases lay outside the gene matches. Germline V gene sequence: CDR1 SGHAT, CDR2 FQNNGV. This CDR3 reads CASSLKAGGYNEQFF. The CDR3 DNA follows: TGTGCCAGCAGCTTAAAAGCGGGGGGATACAATGAGCAGTTCTTC.

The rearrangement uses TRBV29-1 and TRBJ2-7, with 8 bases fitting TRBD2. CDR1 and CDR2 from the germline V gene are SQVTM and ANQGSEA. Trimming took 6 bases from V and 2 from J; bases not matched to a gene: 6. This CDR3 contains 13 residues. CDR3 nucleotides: TGCAGCGTGGGCGGGACTAGGCCCTACGAGCAGTACTTC. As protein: CSVGGTRPYEQYF.

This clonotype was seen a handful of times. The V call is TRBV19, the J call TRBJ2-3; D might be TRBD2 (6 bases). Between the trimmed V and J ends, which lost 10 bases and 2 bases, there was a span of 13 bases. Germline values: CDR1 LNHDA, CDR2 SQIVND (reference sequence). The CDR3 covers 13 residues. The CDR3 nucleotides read TGTGCCACTACCTCGGGGGTCACAGATACGCAGTATTTT. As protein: CATTSGVTDTQYF.

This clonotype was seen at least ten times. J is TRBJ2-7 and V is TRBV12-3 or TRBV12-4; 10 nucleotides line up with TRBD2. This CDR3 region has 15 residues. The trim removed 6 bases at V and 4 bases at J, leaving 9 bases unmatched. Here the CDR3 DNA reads TGTGCCAGCAGCCAAGCGGGAGGGCCGTCGTACGAGCAGTACTTC. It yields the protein CASSQAGGPSYEQYF.

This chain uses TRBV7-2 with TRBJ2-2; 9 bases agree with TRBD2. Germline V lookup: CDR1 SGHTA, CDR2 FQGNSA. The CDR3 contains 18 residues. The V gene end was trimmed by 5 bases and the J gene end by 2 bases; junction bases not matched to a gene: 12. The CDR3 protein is CASSPSSGSTANTGELFF. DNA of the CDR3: TGTGCCAGCAGCCCTAGTAGCGGGAGTACGGCCAACACCGGGGAGCTGTTTTTT.

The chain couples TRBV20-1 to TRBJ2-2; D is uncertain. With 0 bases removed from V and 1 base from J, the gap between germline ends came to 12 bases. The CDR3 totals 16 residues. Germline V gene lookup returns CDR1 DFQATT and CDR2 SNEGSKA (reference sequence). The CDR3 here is CSARDRRKGNTGELFF. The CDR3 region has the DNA TGCAGTGCTAGAGATCGCCGGAAAGGGAACACCGGGGAGCTGTTTTTT.

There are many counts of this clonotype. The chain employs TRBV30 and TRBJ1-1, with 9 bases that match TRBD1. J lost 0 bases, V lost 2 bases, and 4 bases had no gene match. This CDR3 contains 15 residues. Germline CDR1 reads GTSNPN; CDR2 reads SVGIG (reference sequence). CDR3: CAWSRTGAMNTEAFF. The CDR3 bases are TGTGCCTGGAGTAGGACAGGGGCCATGAACACTGAAGCTTTCTTT.